Below are 5 T cell receptor beta chains sequenced from a single sample in a study of blood T cell repertoires in COVID-19. This table comes from immunoSEQ multiplex PCR, and its TCRdb copy is limited to in-frame clones, with some not included. In the table there are about 280,000 clones, approximately 85% of which are singletons. Material for sequencing was peripheral blood. The source is a man aged 45-65 years with active or convalescent COVID-19.

The chain recombines TRBV5-1 with TRBJ2-5, with 10 bases lining up with TRBD2. J lost 5 bases, V lost 2 bases, and 9 bases had no gene match. Germline CDR1 and CDR2: SGHRS and YFSETQ. This CDR3 contains 16 residues. CDR3 bases: TGCGCCAGCAGCTTTAGCGGGAGGTCGGGAGGGGAGACCCAGTACTTC. It specifies CASSFSGRSGGETQYF.

This clone was seen more than once but under ten times. The rearrangement uses TRBV30 and TRBJ1-2; D unresolved. The V end was cut by 3 bases, the J end by 8 bases, with 19 bases between. The CDR3 is made up of 14 amino acids. In germline, CDR1 is GTSNPN, CDR2 SVGIG (reference sequence). The CDR3 DNA reads TGTGCCTGGAGCCCGGGAGGGAAGGTTGGCGGCTACACCTTC. Its protein product is CAWSPGGKVGGYTF.

The chain is built from TRBV28 and TRBJ2-5; 13 nucleotides agree with TRBD2. The CDR3 runs 13 residues. Germline V CDR1 and CDR2: MDHEN, SYDVKM. V trimming: 10 bases; J trimming: 3 bases; junction bases outside the gene matches: 2. The CDR3 is CATGTSGKETQYF. In DNA, the CDR3 is TGTGCCACCGGGACTAGCGGGAAAGAGACCCAGTACTTC.

The CDR3 DNA sequence: TGTGCCAGTAGCGCCAAAATGACCGGACAGGGGGCAGGTGGAAACACCATATATTTT. This translates into CASSAKMTGQGAGGNTIYF. The chain links TRBV19 to TRBJ1-3, with 11 bases lining up with TRBD1. The CDR3 sequence is 19 residues long. J gave up 3 bases and V 6 bases, and 16 bases lay outside the gene matches. From germline, CDR1 is LNHDA and CDR2 SQIVND (reference sequence). The full variable domain, completed using reference TRBV19 and TRBJ1-3, is DGGITQSPKYLFRKEGQNVTLSCEQNLNHDAMYWYRQDPGQGLRLIYYSQIVNDFQKGDIAEGYSVSREKKESFPLTVTSAQKNPTAFYLCASSAKMTGQGAGGNTIYFGEGSWLTVV.

Only a few counts were recorded for this clone. The V and J genes are TRBV5-1 and TRBJ2-2; TRBD1 aligns across 10 bases. CDR3 length: 14 amino acids. With V trimmed by 7 bases and J by 5 bases, 5 bases remained unmatched. Germline V gene sequence: CDR1 SGHRS, CDR2 YFSETQ. CDR3 coding DNA: TGCGCCAGCGGCAGGACAGGGGGTACCGGGGAGCTGTTTTTT. Translated, it gives CASGRTGGTGELFF. Combining the CDR3 with reference TRBV5-1 and TRBJ2-2 gives the whole variable domain KAGVTQTPRYLIKTRGQQVTLSCSPISGHRSVSWYQQTPGQGLQFLFEYFSETQRNKGNFPGRFSGRQFSNSRSEMNVSTLELGDSALYLCASGRTGGTGELFFGEGSRLTVL.